This entry features one T cell receptor beta chain sequence. No antigen is known for it. Primers included in the PCR were 60 Vbeta and 13 Jbeta primers. Using immunoSEQ multiplex PCR, the repertoire was profiled, and TCRdb retains in-frame clones only, with some absent. The table shows fewer than 200,000 clones, with around 80% occurring only once. This sample was taken from a study of cytomegalovirus exposure and HLA in healthy donors. Study as a whole: Among the 300 to 500 donors who were genotyped, around 77% fell in the genetic ancestry cluster that is associated with self-reported Caucasian donors.

Whole-study findings and limits: Most subjects had HLA-A and HLA-B alleles reportedly predicted accurately by TCR beta sequences.

Germline CDR1 is GTSNPN and CDR2 is SVGIG (reference sequence). CDR3 length: 13 amino acids. Trimming took off 3 bases at V and 7 bases at J, with 10 bases between the two ends. The sequenced material came from PBMCs. The gene calls are TRBV30 and TRBJ1-6; perhaps TRBD1 as D (5 bases). The receptor was isolated from a woman in her 30s in good health and CMV-seropositive. In DNA, the CDR3 is TGTGCCTGGAGGGACACACTCAATTCACCCCTCCACTTT. Amino acid sequence: CAWRDTLNSPLHF.